These 14 T cell receptor beta chains came from one sample sequenced in a study of cytomegalovirus exposure and HLA in healthy donors. 60 Vbeta and 13 Jbeta primers were used in PCR. Profiled with immunoSEQ multiplex PCR; TCRdb holds only in-frame clones, not every one. The table shows over 150,000 clones, with roughly 80% occurring only once. Sequencing was done on a sample of PBMCs. These receptors all stem from a young man in good health and CMV-seropositive.

This clone has only a few counts. The chain recombines TRBV28 with TRBJ2-1; D is perhaps TRBD1 (6 bases). Germline V lookup: CDR1 MDHEN, CDR2 SYDVKM. This CDR3 is 12 amino acids long. V dropped 3 bases and J dropped 8 bases, with 8 bases sitting between them. CDR3 region: CASSLYRDEQFF. Written as DNA, the CDR3 is TGTGCCAGCAGTTTGTACAGGGATGAGCAGTTCTTC.

This chain joins TRBV6-1 and TRBJ2-1; tentatively, D is TRBD1 (6 bases). Trimming removed 0 bases from V and 4 bases from J, with 16 bases in between. The germline V gene has CDR1 MNHNS and CDR2 SASEGT. The CDR3 extends over 17 amino acids. The CDR3 nucleotides read TGTGCCAGCAGTGAAGCGGCGGCAGGGGCCTTATACAATGAGCAGTTCTTC. Translated, it gives CASSEAAAGALYNEQFF.

The chain carries TRBV5-1 and TRBJ2-7, with 7 nucleotides matching TRBD1. V gave up 1 base and J gave up 1 base; unmatched junction bases: 5. The CDR3 spans 15 residues. The germline V gene has CDR1 SGHRS and CDR2 YFSETQ. CDR3 protein: CASSLTYRGSYEQYF. The CDR3 nucleotides read TGCGCCAGCAGCTTGACGTACAGGGGATCCTACGAGCAGTACTTC.

The V and J genes are TRBV19 and TRBJ2-3, with D possibly matching TRBD1 (6 bases). The CDR3 is 13 amino acids. With 4 bases removed from V and 1 base from J, the gap between germline ends came to 6 bases. Germline loops: CDR1 LNHDA, CDR2 SQIVND (reference sequence). CDR3: CASSKGGTDTQYF. CDR3 DNA sequence: TGTGCCAGTAGTAAGGGGGGCACAGATACGCAGTATTTT.

This sequence joins TRBV7-2 and TRBJ2-1; possibly TRBD1 for D (6 bases). Per the germline V gene, CDR1 is SGHTA and CDR2 is FQGNSA. The length of the CDR3 is 12 residues. V lost 3 bases and J lost 6, with 6 bases in between. The CDR3 DNA is TGTGCCAGCAGCTTGGACAGCAATGAGCAGTTCTTC. Translating it yields CASSLDSNEQFF.

The CDR3, as DNA: TGCAGCCTACAAGGGGGGGCGAGCACAGATACGCAGTATTTT. Translating gives CSLQGGASTDTQYF. The chain carries TRBV29-1 and TRBJ2-3; perhaps TRBD2 as D (7 bases). The germline V gene encodes CDR1 SQVTM and CDR2 ANQGSEA. Deletions cut 8 bases from V and 0 bases from J, with 15 bases between. The CDR3 contains 14 residues.

The gene calls are TRBV6-1 and TRBJ1-4; D gene uncertain. Between the trimmed V and J ends, which lost 8 bases and 5 bases, there was a span of 18 bases. CDR1 is MNHNS and CDR2 is SASEGT in the germline V gene. The CDR3 is made up of 15 amino acids. The CDR3 sequence: CASREVPYGNEKLFF. The CDR3 DNA follows: TGTGCCAGCCGCGAGGTGCCCTATGGGAATGAAAAACTGTTTTTT.

The chain uses TRBV7-9 and TRBJ1-1; D gene uncertain. V lost 1 base and J 0 bases, leaving 12 bases between the germline ends. Germline CDR1 SEHNR, CDR2 FQNEAQ (reference sequence). The CDR3 contains 16 residues. For the CDR3, the DNA is TGTGCCAGCAGCTTAGGCGTGGGCTCCATGAACACTGAAGCTTTCTTT. Translation: CASSLGVGSMNTEAFF.

The rearrangement joins TRBV4-1 to TRBJ2-7; tentative D call: TRBD1 (7 bases). V was cut by 0 bases and J by 4 bases, with 13 bases left in between. CDR1 and CDR2 (germline): MGHRA, YSYEKL. This CDR3 contains 15 residues. The DNA of the CDR3 is TGCGCCAGCAGCCAAGATAAGGCAGGGGGGTACGAGCAGTACTTC. Amino acid sequence: CASSQDKAGGYEQYF.

The genes are TRBV5-6 and TRBJ2-7; no definite D call. Trimming stripped 4 bases from V and 5 bases from J, with 10 bases between. The CDR3 extends over 12 amino acids. Germline CDR1 is SGHDT and CDR2 is YYEEEE. For the CDR3, the DNA is TGTGCCAGCAGCCTGGACGAGGACGAGCAGTACTTC. Its translation is CASSLDEDEQYF.

The chain is built from TRBV5-6 and TRBJ2-1; tentative D call: TRBD2 (6 bases). This CDR3 has 14 residues. CDR1 SGHDT and CDR2 YYEEEE come from the germline V gene. Trimming left V 0 bases short and J 5 bases short, with 9 bases between. This chain's CDR3 is CASSLAGDHNEQFF. The CDR3 DNA follows: TGTGCCAGCAGCTTGGCGGGGGACCACAATGAGCAGTTCTTC.

V and J are TRBV5-1 and TRBJ1-2, with 7 bases matching TRBD1. V lost 0 bases to trimming and J lost 8 bases; unmatched junction nucleotides: 4. The V gene's germline CDR1 is SGHRS and CDR2 YFSETQ. This CDR3 has 13 amino acids. The chain's CDR3 is CASSLGQGLGYTF. CDR3 sequence (DNA): TGCGCCAGCAGCTTGGGACAGGGCCTGGGCTACACCTTC.

This rearrangement joins TRBV7-9 to TRBJ2-5; 8 bases fit TRBD2. The CDR3 length is 13 residues. CDR1 is SEHNR and CDR2 is FQNEAQ in the germline V gene (reference sequence). V was clipped by 3 bases and J by 5 bases; unmatched bases: 2. The CDR3 DNA reads TGTGCCAGCAGCTTCGGGGGGGCCGAGACCCAGTACTTC. Its protein is CASSFGGAETQYF.

This chain links TRBV7-2 with TRBJ1-2; tentatively, D is TRBD1 (6 bases). This CDR3 contains 15 residues. Between the trimmed V and J ends, which lost 3 bases and 1 base, there was a span of 12 bases. CDR1 is SGHTA, CDR2 FQGNSA, per germline. This CDR3 reads CASSFRGEGNYGYTF. The CDR3 coding sequence is TGTGCCAGCAGCTTTAGGGGGGAGGGTAACTATGGCTACACCTTC.